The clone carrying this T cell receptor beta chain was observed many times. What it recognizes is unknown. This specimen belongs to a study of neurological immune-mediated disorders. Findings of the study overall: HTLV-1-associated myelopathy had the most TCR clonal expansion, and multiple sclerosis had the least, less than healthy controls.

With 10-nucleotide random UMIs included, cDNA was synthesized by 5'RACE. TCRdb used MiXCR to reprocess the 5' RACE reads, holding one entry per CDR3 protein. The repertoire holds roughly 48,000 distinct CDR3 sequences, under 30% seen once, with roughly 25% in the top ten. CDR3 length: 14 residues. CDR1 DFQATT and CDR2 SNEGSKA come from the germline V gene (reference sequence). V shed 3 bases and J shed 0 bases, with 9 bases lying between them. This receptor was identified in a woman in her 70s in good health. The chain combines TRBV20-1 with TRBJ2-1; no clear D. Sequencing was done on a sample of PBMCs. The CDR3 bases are TGCAGTGCTAGCGTTAGTGGCTCCTACAATGAGCAGTTCTTC. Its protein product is CSASVSGSYNEQFF.